These T cell receptor beta chains were read from a single sample in a study of ipilimumab plus nivolumab after autologous stem cell transplantation. Libraries were prepared by immunoSEQ multiplex PCR; TCRdb keeps only in-frame clonotypes and omits some of them. The sample lists about 3,200 clones; around 80% were seen once. The sample was PBMCs, taken in a trial of ipilimumab plus nivolumab as post-transplant consolidation. All receptors come from a male donor with multiple myeloma. Each CDR3 is given with its conserved first and last residue. D genes are given only for firm matches. Rows may omit the clone size; those that give it use once, few, many or a size class.

14,NA,TRBD1,TRBV15,TRBJ1-5,CATSGDRVGQPQHF,TGTGCCACCAGCGGGGACAGGGTGGGTCAGCCCCAGCATTTT
18,NA,TRBD2,TRBV5-6,TRBJ2-7,CASSFLSSSGGLLYEQYF,TGTGCCAGCAGCTTCCTCTCTTCTAGCGGGGGCCTCCTCTACGAGCAGTACTTC
15,NA,TRBD2,TRBV27,TRBJ2-7,CASSRTSGDLYEQYF,TGTGCCAGCAGTCGGACTAGCGGGGACCTCTACGAGCAGTACTTC
15,NA,NA,TRBV4-3,TRBJ1-2,CASSRETQGPGGYTF,TGCGCCAGCAGCCGAGAGACACAGGGTCCTGGGGGCTACACCTTC
15,NA,NA,TRBV7-8,TRBJ2-3,CASSLARQLTDTQYF,TGTGCCAGCAGCTTAGCGAGACAGCTCACAGATACGCAGTATTTT
18,few,TRBD1,TRBV19,TRBJ2-3,CASDSRAQGQGGSDTQYF,TGTGCCAGTGACTCGAGAGCCCAGGGACAGGGTGGTTCAGATACGCAGTATTTT
14,NA,NA,TRBV5-5,TRBJ2-5,CASSLLRDQETQYF,TGTGCCAGCAGCTTGCTTAGGGACCAAGAGACCCAGTACTTC
15,NA,NA,TRBV7-9,TRBJ2-2,CASSRQRDNTGELFF,TGTGCCAGCAGCCGACAGAGAGATAACACCGGGGAGCTGTTTTTT
18,NA,NA,TRBV6-1,TRBJ2-5,CASSVGGKVKNLQETQYF,TGTGCCAGCAGTGTGGGCGGGAAAGTCAAGAATCTGCAAGAGACCCAGTACTTC
15,NA,TRBD1,TRBV9,TRBJ2-3,CASSGGQGAIDTQYF,TGTGCCAGCAGCGGGGGACAGGGGGCTATAGATACGCAGTATTTT
14,NA,NA,TRBV6-1,TRBJ1-5,CASSELDTNQPQHF,TGTGCCAGCAGTGAGTTAGACACAAATCAGCCCCAGCATTTT
13,NA,TRBD1,TRBV27,TRBJ2-7,CASSFRTGFEQYF,TGTGCCAGCAGTTTCCGGACAGGGTTCGAGCAGTACTTC
11,NA,NA,TRBV6-4,TRBJ1-5,CASRSQQPQHF,TGTGCCAGCAGGAGTCAGCAGCCCCAGCATTTT
16,NA,NA,TRBV7-6,TRBJ2-2,CASSLAEGANTGELFF,TGTGCCAGCAGCTTAGCGGAAGGTGCGAACACCGGGGAGCTGTTTTTT
11,NA,NA,TRBV6-5,TRBJ2-2,CASRFAGELFF,TGTGCCAGCAGGTTCGCCGGGGAGCTGTTTTTT
16,NA,NA,TRBV9,TRBJ2-7,CASSPPFRDGSYEQYF,TGTGCCAGCAGCCCCCCTTTTCGGGACGGATCTTACGAGCAGTACTTC
14,NA,TRBD1,TRBV27,TRBJ2-7,CASRTGVTTYEQYF,TGTGCCAGCAGAACAGGGGTCACAACCTACGAGCAGTACTTC
8,NA,NA,TRBV21-1,TRBJ1-1,CASFEAFF,TGTGCCAGTTTTGAAGCTTTCTTT
14,NA,NA,TRBV4-1,TRBJ1-3,CASSHQGSGNTIYF,TGCGCCAGCAGCCATCAGGGGAGTGGAAACACCATATATTTT
15,NA,NA,TRBV9,TRBJ1-5,CASSVGDGRNQPQHF,TGTGCCAGCAGCGTAGGAGACGGTCGCAATCAGCCCCAGCATTTT
15,NA,TRBD1,TRBV7-9,TRBJ2-2,CASSSPTGVTGELFF,TGTGCCAGCAGCTCCCCGACAGGGGTCACCGGGGAGCTGTTTTTT
13,NA,NA,TRBV11-3,TRBJ2-7,CASSSYHGYEQYF,TGTGCCAGCAGCTCCTATCATGGCTACGAGCAGTACTTC
12,NA,NA,TRBV7-9,TRBJ1-2,CASLSPNYGYTF,TGTGCCAGCCTATCTCCTAACTATGGCTACACCTTC
15,NA,NA,TRBV27,TRBJ1-1,CASSLSRIMNTEAFF,TGTGCCAGCAGTTTATCCCGCATCATGAACACTGAAGCTTTCTTT
15,NA,TRBD1,TRBV15,TRBJ2-3,CATSGRDRDTDTQYF,TGTGCCACCAGCGGCCGGGACAGGGACACAGATACGCAGTATTTT
14,few,NA,TRBV7-9,TRBJ2-5,CASSFGRVTETQYF,TGTGCCAGCAGCTTTGGCAGGGTAACGGAGACCCAGTACTTC